Here is one T cell receptor (beta chain) with its context. What it binds is not known. The entry originates in a study of T cells after yellow fever vaccination. Study-level points and caveats: Most clones from primary vaccination resurfaced after the booster (approximately 97% CD4, 70% to 90% CD8). The secondary T-cell response peaked on day 5, not day 15, but was weaker.

The germline V gene encodes CDR1 SGHVS and CDR2 FQNEAQ. The CDR3 is 16 amino acids. V was shortened by 2 bases and J by 5 bases, with 18 bases between the two germline ends. Template-switching 5'RACE yielded the TCR cDNA; a universal primer site and UMIs were added in the process. TCRdb used MiXCR to reprocess the 5' RACE reads, holding one entry per CDR3 protein. The sample shows around 150,000 distinct CDR3 sequences, about 7% of them seen only once. Source: CD4+ T cells sorted from PBMCs, taken 5 to 6 days after the first yellow fever vaccination. This clonotype originated in a young man who received the YFV17D yellow fever vaccine. V and J are TRBV7-8 and TRBJ2-5; tentative D call: TRBD2 (5 bases). CDR3 in DNA: TGTGCCAGCAGCTTATCGTCCCTTCGGGGAAGCGAGACCCAGTACTTC. Its protein is CASSLSSLRGSETQYF.